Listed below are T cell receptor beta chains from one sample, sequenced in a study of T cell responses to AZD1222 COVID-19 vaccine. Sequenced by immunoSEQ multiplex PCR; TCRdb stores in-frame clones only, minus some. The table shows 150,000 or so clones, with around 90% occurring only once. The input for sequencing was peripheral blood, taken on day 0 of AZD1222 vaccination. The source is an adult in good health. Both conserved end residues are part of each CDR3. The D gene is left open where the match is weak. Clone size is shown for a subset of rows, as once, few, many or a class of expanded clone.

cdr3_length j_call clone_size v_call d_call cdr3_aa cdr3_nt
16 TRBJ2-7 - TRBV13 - CASSLSEGSKEYEQYF TGTGCCAGCAGCTTATCAGAGGGCTCAAAAGAGTACGAGCAGTACTTC
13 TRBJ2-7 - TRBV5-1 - CASSETSSYEQYF TGCGCCAGCAGCGAGACTAGCTCCTACGAGCAGTACTTC
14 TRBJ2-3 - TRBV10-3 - CAISPTQSTDTQYF TGTGCCATCAGCCCAACACAAAGCACAGATACGCAGTATTTT
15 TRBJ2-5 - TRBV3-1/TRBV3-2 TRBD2 CASSQGTLAVETQYF TGTGCCAGCAGCCAAGGTACACTAGCGGTTGAGACCCAGTACTTC
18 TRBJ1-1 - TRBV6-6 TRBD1 CASSPVGTAYVGNTEAFF TGTGCCAGCAGTCCGGTTGGGACAGCCTATGTTGGGAACACTGAAGCTTTCTTT
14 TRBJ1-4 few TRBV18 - CASSPQGLGKKLFF TGTGCCAGCTCACCACAGGGATTAGGGAAAAAACTGTTTTTT
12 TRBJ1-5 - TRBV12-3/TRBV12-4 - CASSLSRKPQHF TGTGCCAGCAGTTTAAGCCGTAAGCCCCAGCATTTT
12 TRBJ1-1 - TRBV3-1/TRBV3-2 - CASSQERGDAFF TGTGCCAGCAGCCAAGAAAGAGGGGACGCTTTCTTT
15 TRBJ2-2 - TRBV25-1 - CASSDPGWDTGELFF TGTGCCAGCAGTGATCCGGGGTGGGACACCGGGGAGCTGTTTTTT
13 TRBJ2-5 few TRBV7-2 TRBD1 CASSWDRVETQYF TGTGCCAGCAGCTGGGACAGGGTGGAGACCCAGTACTTC
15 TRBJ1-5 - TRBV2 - CASRRTDNSNQPQHF TGTGCCAGCCGTCGGACAGACAATAGCAATCAGCCCCAGCATTTT
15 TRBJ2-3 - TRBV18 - CASSQVSLSTDTQYF TGTGCCAGCTCGCAGGTGTCTTTGAGCACAGATACGCAGTATTTT
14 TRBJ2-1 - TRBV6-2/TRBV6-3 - CASSYATATNEQFF TGTGCCAGCAGTTACGCTACGGCAACCAATGAGCAGTTCTTC
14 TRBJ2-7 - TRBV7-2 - CASSLVGDSYEQYF TGTGCCAGCAGCTTAGTCGGGGATTCCTACGAGCAGTACTTC
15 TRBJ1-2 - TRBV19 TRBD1 CASSHPGTANYGYTF TGTGCCAGTAGCCACCCTGGGACAGCTAACTATGGCTACACCTTC
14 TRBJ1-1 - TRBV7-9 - CASSQIGENTEAFF TGTGCCAGCAGCCAGATCGGGGAGAACACTGAAGCTTTCTTT
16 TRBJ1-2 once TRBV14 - CASSGVRETFNYGYTF TGTGCCTCCAGCGGTGTGAGGGAGACATTTAACTATGGCTACACCTTC
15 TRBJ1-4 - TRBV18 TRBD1 CASSNRGQINEKLFF TGTGCCAGCTCCAACCGGGGACAGATTAATGAAAAACTGTTTTTT
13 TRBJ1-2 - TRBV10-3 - CAIDQGTNYGYTF TGTGCCATCGATCAGGGTACTAACTATGGCTACACCTTC
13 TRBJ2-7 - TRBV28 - CASTLAGLHEQYF TGTGCCAGCACCTTAGCCGGACTCCACGAGCAGTACTTC
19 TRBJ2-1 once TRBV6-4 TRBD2 CASPNRRLAGGSSYNEQFF TGTGCCAGCCCCAATAGAAGACTAGCGGGGGGGAGCTCCTACAATGAGCAGTTCTTC
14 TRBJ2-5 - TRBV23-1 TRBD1 CASKTGAKEETQYF TGCGCCAGCAAAACAGGGGCCAAAGAAGAGACCCAGTACTTC
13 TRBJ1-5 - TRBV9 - CASSVSDNQPQHF TGTGCCAGCAGCGTATCAGACAATCAGCCCCAGCATTTT
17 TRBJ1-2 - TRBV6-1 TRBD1 CASSESMRTGHSYGYTF TGTGCCAGCAGTGAGTCGATGAGGACAGGGCATTCCTATGGCTACACCTTC
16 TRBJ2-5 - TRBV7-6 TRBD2 CASSLQASGIQETQYF TGTGCCAGCAGCTTACAGGCTAGCGGAATACAAGAGACCCAGTACTTC
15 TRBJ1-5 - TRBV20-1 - CSAGDYRNGNQPQHF TGCAGTGCTGGTGACTACAGAAATGGCAATCAGCCCCAGCATTTT
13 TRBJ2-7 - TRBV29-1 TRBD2 CSVSGLAGFEQYF TGCAGCGTGAGCGGACTAGCGGGGTTTGAGCAGTACTTC
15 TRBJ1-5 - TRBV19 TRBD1 CASSTTDRINQPQHF TGTGCCAGTAGTACAACGGACAGGATCAATCAGCCCCAGCATTTT
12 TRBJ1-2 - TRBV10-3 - CAISVGGYGYTF TGTGCCATCAGTGTCGGCGGCTATGGCTACACCTTC
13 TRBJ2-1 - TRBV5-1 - CASSRLPHNEQFF TGCGCCAGCAGCAGACTCCCCCACAATGAGCAGTTCTTC
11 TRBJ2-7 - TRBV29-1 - CSVEEGYEQYF TGCAGCGTTGAGGAAGGCTACGAGCAGTACTTC
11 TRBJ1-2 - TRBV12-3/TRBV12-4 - CASSFGFGYTF TGTGCCAGCAGTTTCGGGTTTGGCTACACCTTC
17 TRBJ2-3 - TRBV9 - CASSFGPSLKVTDTQYF TGTGCCAGCAGCTTCGGCCCCAGCCTCAAAGTAACAGATACGCAGTATTTT
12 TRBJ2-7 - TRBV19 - CASISKSYEQYF TGTGCCAGTATTAGCAAGTCCTACGAGCAGTACTTC
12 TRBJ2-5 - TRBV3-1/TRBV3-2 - CASSQVVETQYF TGTGCCAGCAGCCAAGTTGTGGAGACCCAGTACTTC
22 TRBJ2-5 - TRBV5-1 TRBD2 CASSSDSTDPVIGLVFSETQYF TGCGCCAGCAGCTCGGATTCGACAGATCCCGTTATAGGACTAGTTTTTTCGGAGACCCAGTACTTC
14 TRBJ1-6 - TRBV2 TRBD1 CASGGTGLNSPLHF TGTGCCAGCGGGGGGACAGGTCTTAATTCACCCCTCCACTTT
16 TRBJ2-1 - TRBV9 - CASSVEGGAVYNEQFF TGTGCCAGCAGCGTAGAAGGGGGGGCGGTCTACAATGAGCAGTTCTTC
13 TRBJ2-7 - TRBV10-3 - CAISGPTVYEQYF TGTGCCATCAGTGGGCCTACGGTTTACGAGCAGTACTTC
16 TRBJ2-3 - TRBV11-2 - CASSLVPGAYTDTQYF TGTGCCAGCAGCTTAGTCCCGGGGGCCTACACAGATACGCAGTATTTT
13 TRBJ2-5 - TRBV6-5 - CASSLRDTETQYF TGTGCCAGCAGCCTCCGGGACACGGAGACCCAGTACTTC
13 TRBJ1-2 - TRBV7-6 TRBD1 CASSFWQGDGYTF TGTGCCAGCAGCTTCTGGCAGGGGGACGGCTACACCTTC
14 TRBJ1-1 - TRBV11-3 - CASSLAGQNTEAFF TGTGCCAGCAGCTTAGCAGGGCAGAACACTGAAGCTTTCTTT
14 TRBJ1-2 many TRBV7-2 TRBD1 CASSWDRGNYGYTF TGTGCCAGCAGCTGGGACAGGGGAAACTATGGCTACACCTTC
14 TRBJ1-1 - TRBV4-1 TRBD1 CASSQLDRGDEAFF TGCGCCAGCAGCCAACTGGACAGGGGGGATGAAGCTTTCTTT
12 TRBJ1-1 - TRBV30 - CAWSDGQFGAFF TGTGCCTGGAGCGACGGGCAGTTTGGAGCTTTCTTT
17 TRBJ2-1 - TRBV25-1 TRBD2 CASSEWSSGGSSNEQFF TGTGCCAGCAGTGAATGGTCTAGCGGGGGGTCCTCCAATGAGCAGTTCTTC
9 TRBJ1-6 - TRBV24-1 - CATSVPLHF TGTGCCACCAGCGTCCCCCTCCACTTT
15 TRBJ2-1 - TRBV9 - CASRGAGDSYNEQFF TGTGCCAGCAGGGGGGCTGGGGACTCCTACAATGAGCAGTTCTTC
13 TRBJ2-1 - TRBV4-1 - CASSQAGAGEQFF TGCGCCAGCAGCCAAGCGGGGGCGGGTGAGCAGTTCTTC
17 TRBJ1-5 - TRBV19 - CASSTQSFSARNQPQHF TGTGCCAGTAGTACCCAATCCTTTTCAGCACGCAATCAGCCCCAGCATTTT
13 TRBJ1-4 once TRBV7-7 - CASSDTLNEKLFF TGTGCTAGCAGCGATACCCTTAATGAAAAACTGTTTTTT
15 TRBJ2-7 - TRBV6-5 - CASSYLGLLSGEQYF TGTGCCAGCAGTTATTTAGGCCTTTTAAGCGGAGAGCAGTACTTC
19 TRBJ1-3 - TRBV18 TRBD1 CASSPFGTGGSSSGNTIYF TGTGCCAGCTCACCATTCGGGACAGGGGGTTCGAGCTCTGGAAACACCATATATTTT